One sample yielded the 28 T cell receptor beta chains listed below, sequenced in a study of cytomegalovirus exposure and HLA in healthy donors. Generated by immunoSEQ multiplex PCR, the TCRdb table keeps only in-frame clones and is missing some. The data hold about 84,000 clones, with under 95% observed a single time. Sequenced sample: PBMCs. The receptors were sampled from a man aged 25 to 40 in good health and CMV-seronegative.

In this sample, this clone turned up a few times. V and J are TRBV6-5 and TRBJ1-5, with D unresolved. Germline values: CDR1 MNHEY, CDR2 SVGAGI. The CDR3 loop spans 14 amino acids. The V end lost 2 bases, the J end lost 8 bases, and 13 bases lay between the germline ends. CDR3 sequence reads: CASSYSSLGEPQHF. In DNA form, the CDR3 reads TGTGCCAGCAGTTACAGCTCTCTCGGAGAGCCCCAGCATTTT.

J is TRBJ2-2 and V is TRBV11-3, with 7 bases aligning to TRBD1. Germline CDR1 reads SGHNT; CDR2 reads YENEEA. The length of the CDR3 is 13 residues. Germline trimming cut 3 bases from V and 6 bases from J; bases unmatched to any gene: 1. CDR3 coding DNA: TGTGCCAGCAGCTTTGACAGGGCCGGGGAGCTGTTTTTT. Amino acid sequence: CASSFDRAGELFF. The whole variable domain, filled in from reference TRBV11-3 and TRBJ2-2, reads EAGVVQSPRYKIIEKKQPVAFWCNPISGHNTLYWYLQNLGQGPELLIRYENEEAVDDSQLPKDRFSAERLKGVDSTLKIQPAELGDSAVYLCASSFDRAGELFFGEGSRLTVL.

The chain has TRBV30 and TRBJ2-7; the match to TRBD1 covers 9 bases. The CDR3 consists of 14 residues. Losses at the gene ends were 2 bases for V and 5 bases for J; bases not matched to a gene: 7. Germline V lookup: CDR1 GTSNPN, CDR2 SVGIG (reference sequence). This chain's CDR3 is CAWSSGQGVNEQYF. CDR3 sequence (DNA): TGTGCCTGGAGTTCGGGACAGGGTGTCAACGAGCAGTACTTC.

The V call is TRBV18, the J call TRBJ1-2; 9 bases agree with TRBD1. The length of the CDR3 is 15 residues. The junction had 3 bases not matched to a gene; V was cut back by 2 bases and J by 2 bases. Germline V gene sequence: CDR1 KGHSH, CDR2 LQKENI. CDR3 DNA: TGTGCCAGCTCACCAGGACAGGGGCAGAACTATGGCTACACCTTC. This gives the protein CASSPGQGQNYGYTF.

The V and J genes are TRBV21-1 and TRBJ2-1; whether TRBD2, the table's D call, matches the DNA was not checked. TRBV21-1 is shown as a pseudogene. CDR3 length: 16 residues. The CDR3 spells CASSNPRLAGGDEQFF. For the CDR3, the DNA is TGTGCCAGCAGCAATCCCCGACTAGCGGGAGGGGATGAGCAGTTCTTC.

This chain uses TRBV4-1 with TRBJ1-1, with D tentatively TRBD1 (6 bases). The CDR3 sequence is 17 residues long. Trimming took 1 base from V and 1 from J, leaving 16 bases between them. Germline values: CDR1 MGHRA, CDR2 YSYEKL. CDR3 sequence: CASSQAALRGRNTEAFF. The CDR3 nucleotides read TGCGCCAGCAGCCAAGCCGCTCTCAGGGGTCGGAACACTGAAGCTTTCTTT.

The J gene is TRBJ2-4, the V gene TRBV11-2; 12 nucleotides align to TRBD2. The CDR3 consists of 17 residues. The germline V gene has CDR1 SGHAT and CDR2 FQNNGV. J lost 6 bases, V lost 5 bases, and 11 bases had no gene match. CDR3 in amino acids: CASSQTLLAGGANIQYF. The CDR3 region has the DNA TGTGCCAGCAGCCAAACCCTCCTAGCGGGAGGGGCAAACATTCAGTACTTC. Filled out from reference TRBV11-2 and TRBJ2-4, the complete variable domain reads EAGVAQSPRYKIIEKRQSVAFWCNPISGHATLYWYQQILGQGPKLLIQFQNNGVVDDSQLPKDRFSAERLKGVDSTLKIQPAKLEDSAVYLCASSQTLLAGGANIQYFGAGTRLSVL.

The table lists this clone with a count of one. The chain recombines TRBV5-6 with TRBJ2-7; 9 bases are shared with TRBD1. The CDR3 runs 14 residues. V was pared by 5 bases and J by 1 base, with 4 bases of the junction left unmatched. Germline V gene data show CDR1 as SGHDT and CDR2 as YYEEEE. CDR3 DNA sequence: TGTGCCAGCAGGACCGGGACAGGGTCCTACGAGCAGTACTTC. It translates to CASRTGTGSYEQYF.

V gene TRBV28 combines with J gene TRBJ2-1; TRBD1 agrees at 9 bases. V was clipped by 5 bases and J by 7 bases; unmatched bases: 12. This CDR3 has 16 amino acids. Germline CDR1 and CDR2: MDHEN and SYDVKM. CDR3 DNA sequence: TGTGCCAGCAGTCTCTACCCACAGGGGGCGGATAATGAGCAGTTCTTC. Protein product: CASSLYPQGADNEQFF.

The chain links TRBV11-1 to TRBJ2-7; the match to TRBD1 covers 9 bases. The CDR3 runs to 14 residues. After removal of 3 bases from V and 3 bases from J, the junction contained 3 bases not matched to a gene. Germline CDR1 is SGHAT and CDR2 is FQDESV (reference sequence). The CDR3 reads CASSFGQGIYEQYF. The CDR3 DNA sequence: TGTGCCAGCAGCTTCGGACAGGGGATCTACGAGCAGTACTTC.

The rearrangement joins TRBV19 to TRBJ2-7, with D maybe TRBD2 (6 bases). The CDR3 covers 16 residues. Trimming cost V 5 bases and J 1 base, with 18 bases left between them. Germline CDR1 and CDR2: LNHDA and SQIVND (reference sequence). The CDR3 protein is CASSALVAGNSYEQYF. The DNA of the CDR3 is TGTGCCAGTAGTGCCCTGGTTGCGGGGAATTCCTACGAGCAGTACTTC.

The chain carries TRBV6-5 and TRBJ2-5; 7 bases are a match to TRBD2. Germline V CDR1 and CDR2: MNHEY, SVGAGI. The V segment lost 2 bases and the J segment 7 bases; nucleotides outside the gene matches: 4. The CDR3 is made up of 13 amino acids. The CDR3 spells CASSYRGVGTQYF. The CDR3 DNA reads TGTGCCAGCAGTTACCGGGGGGTGGGGACCCAGTACTTC.

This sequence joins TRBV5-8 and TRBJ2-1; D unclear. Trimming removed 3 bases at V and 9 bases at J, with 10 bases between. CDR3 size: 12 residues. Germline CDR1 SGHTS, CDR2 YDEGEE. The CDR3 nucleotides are TGTGCCAGCAGCTACACCCCGATTGAGCAGTTCTTC. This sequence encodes CASSYTPIEQFF. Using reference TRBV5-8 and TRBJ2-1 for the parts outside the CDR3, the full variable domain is EAGVTQSPTHLIKTRGQQATLRCSPISGHTSVYWYQQALGLGLQFLLWYDEGEERNRGNFPPRFSGRQFPNYSSELNVNALELEDSALYLCASSYTPIEQFFGPGTRLTVL.

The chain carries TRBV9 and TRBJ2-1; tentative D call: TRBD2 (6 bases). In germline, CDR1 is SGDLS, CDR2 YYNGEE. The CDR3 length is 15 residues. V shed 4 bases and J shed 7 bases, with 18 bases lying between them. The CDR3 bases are TGTGCCAGCAGCCCTCACCGGGCGGGGATGAATGAGCAGTTCTTC. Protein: CASSPHRAGMNEQFF.

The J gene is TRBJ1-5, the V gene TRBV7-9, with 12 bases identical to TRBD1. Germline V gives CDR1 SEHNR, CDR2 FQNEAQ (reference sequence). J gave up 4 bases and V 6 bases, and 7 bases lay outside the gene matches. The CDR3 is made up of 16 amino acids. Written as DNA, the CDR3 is TGTGCCAGCAGGAATGGGACAGGGGGCGCTAATCAGCCCCAGCATTTT. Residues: CASRNGTGGANQPQHF.

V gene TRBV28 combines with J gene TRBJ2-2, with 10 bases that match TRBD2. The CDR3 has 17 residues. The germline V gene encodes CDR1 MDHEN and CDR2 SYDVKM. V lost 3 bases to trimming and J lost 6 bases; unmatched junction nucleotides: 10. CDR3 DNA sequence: TGTGCCAGCAGTTTTAGGGCTAGCGGGAGTAGGGCCGGGGAGCTGTTTTTT. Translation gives CASSFRASGSRAGELFF.

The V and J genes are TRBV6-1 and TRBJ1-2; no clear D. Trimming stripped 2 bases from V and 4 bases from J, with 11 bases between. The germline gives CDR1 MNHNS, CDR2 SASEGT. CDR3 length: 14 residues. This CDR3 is CASSEYFAGYGYTF. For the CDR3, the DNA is TGTGCCAGCAGTGAATACTTTGCCGGCTATGGCTACACCTTC.

The CDR3, as DNA: TGCGCCAGCAGTGACTTTTATGGCTACACCTTC. Translation: CASSDFYGYTF. The chain joins TRBV10-2 to TRBJ1-2, with D unclear. The V end was cut by 3 bases, the J end by 5 bases, with 4 bases between. CDR3 length: 11 residues. The germline V gene has CDR1 WSHSY and CDR2 SAAADI.

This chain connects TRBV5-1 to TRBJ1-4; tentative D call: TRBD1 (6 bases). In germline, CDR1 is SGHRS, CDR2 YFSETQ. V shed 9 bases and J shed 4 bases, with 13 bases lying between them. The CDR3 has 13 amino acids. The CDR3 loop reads CATRTANNEKLFF. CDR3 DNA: TGCGCCACGAGGACAGCTAATAATGAAAAACTGTTTTTT.

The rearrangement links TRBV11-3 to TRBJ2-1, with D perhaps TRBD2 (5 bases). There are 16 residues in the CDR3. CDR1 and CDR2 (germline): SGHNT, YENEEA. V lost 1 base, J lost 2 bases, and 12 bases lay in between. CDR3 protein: CASSLGGRRTYNEQFF. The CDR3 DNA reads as TGTGCCAGCAGCTTAGGTGGCCGGAGGACCTACAATGAGCAGTTCTTC.

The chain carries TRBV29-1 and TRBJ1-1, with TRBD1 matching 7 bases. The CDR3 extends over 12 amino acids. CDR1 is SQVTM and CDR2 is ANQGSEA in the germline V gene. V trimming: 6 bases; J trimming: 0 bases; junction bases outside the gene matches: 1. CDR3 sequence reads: CSVGTVNTEAFF. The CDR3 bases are TGCAGCGTCGGGACAGTGAACACTGAAGCTTTCTTT.

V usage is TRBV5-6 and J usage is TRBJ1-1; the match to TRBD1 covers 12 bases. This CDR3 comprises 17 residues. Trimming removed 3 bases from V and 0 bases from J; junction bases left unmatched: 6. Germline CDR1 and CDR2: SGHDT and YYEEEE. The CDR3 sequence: CASSSDGTGGLNTEAFF. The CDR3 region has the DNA TGTGCCAGCAGCTCCGACGGGACAGGGGGCTTGAACACTGAAGCTTTCTTT.

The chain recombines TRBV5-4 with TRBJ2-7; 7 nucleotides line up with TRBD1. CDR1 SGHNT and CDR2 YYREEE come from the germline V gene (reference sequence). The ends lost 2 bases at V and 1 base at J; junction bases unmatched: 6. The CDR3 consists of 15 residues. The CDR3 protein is CASSFEGATSYEQYF. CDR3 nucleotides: TGTGCCAGCAGCTTCGAGGGGGCAACTTCCTACGAGCAGTACTTC.

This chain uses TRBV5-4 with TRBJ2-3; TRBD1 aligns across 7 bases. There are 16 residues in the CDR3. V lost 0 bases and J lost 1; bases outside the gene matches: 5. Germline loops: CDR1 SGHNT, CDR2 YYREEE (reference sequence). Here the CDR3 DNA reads TGTGCCAGCAGCTTGGGAGGGGGCGTCGGCACAGATACGCAGTATTTT. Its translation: CASSLGGGVGTDTQYF.

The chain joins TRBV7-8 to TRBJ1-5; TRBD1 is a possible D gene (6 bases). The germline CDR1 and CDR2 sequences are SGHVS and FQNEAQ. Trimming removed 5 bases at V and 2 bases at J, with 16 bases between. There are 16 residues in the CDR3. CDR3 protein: CASSQTGPSGNQPQHF. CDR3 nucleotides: TGTGCCAGCAGCCAAACAGGGCCTTCGGGCAATCAGCCCCAGCATTTT. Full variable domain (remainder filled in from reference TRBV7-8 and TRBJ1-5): GAGVSQSPRYKVAKRGQDVALRCDPISGHVSLFWYQQALGQGPEFLTYFQNEAQLDKSGLPSDRFFAERPEGSVSTLKIQRTQQEDSAVYLCASSQTGPSGNQPQHFGDGTRLSIL.

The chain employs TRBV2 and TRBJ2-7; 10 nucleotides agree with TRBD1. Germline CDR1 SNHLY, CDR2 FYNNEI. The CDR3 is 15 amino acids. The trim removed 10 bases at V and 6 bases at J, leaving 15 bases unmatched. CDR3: CATLVPGQGFSEQYF. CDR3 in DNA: TGTGCCACCCTCGTTCCGGGACAGGGGTTTTCCGAGCAGTACTTC.

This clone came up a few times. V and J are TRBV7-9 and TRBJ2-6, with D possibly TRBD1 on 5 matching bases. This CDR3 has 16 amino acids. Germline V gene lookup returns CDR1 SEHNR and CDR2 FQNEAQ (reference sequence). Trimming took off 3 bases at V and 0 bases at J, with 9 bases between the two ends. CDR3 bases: TGTGCCAGCAGCTTGGGGCCCAACTCTGGGGCCAACGTCCTGACTTTC. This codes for CASSLGPNSGANVLTF.

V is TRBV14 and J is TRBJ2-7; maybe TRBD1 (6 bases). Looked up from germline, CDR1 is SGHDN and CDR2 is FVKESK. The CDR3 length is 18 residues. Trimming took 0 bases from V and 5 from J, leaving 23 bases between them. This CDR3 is CASSQEEDRTVLGHEQYF. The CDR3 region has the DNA TGTGCCAGCAGCCAAGAGGAGGATAGGACAGTTTTGGGTCACGAGCAGTACTTC.